Presented here are 20 T cell receptor beta chains from one specimen sequenced in a study of T cells after yellow fever vaccination. MiXCR was run by TCRdb on the 5' RACE reads, yielding one entry per CDR3 protein. The profile covers about 310,000 distinct CDR3 sequences, with 3.6% appearing a single time and 20% to 25% taken by the ten largest. Material: PBMCs, obtained on the day of the yellow fever booster vaccination. These receptors originate from a young man who received the YFV17D yellow fever vaccine.

This clonotype was seen repeatedly, ten times or more. The J gene is TRBJ2-1, the V gene TRBV4-3, with 14 nucleotides matching TRBD2. Losses at the gene ends were 4 bases for V and 9 bases for J; bases not matched to a gene: 17. The length of the CDR3 is 19 residues. Germline V gives CDR1 LGHNA, CDR2 YSLEER. The CDR3, as DNA: TGCGCCAGCAGCCCCCTACCGACTAGCGGGGGGGCCGAAAAAAGTGAGCAGTTCTTC. Amino acid sequence: CASSPLPTSGGAEKSEQFF.

This clonotype was seen repeatedly, ten times or more. The chain combines TRBV7-2 with TRBJ1-3; D gene ambiguous. V was pared by 0 bases and J by 1 base, with 10 bases between. CDR3 length: 16 residues. Germline CDR1 SGHTA, CDR2 FQGNSA. The CDR3 here is CASSLATGGSGNTIYF. Here the CDR3 DNA reads TGTGCCAGCAGCTTAGCTACGGGAGGTTCTGGAAACACCATATATTTT.

The CDR3 sequence is CASSQGGNEKLFF. The CDR3 DNA reads as TGTGCCAGCAGCCAAGGGGGGAATGAAAAACTGTTTTTT. This chain joins TRBV14 and TRBJ1-4, with D tentatively TRBD1 (5 bases). Trimming removed 1 base at V and 5 bases at J, with 5 bases between. The germline V gene encodes CDR1 SGHDN and CDR2 FVKESK. The CDR3 is 13 amino acids.

V gene TRBV5-6 combines with J gene TRBJ2-1, with TRBD1 matching 12 bases. This CDR3 region has 15 residues. The germline gives CDR1 SGHDT, CDR2 YYEEEE. Trimming cost V 2 bases and J 7 bases; bases outside gene matches: 4. The CDR3 region is CASSFRDRGRNEQFF. CDR3 sequence (DNA): TGTGCCAGCAGCTTCCGGGACAGGGGGCGAAATGAGCAGTTCTTC.

This clonotype was picked up a small number of times. The V and J genes are TRBV29-1 and TRBJ1-1; the D gene is possibly TRBD1 (5 bases). The V end lost 5 bases, the J end lost 6 bases, and 13 bases lay between the germline ends. The CDR3 is 12 residues long. In germline, CDR1 is SQVTM, CDR2 ANQGSEA. The CDR3 bases are TGCAGCGTTTCTTTGGGAGGGGCTGAAGCTTTCTTT. It encodes CSVSLGGAEAFF.

This clonotype was detected many times. This chain joins TRBV6-5 and TRBJ2-1; 15 bases are shared with TRBD2. The CDR3 runs to 16 residues. V shed 6 bases, J shed 10 bases, and the junction held 10 bases outside the gene matches. The V gene's germline CDR1 is MNHEY and CDR2 SVGAGI. The CDR3 nucleotides are TGTGCCAGCAGATCCAGGACTAGCGGGGGGGCGGGAGAGCAGTTCTTC. It is translated as CASRSRTSGGAGEQFF.

The chain employs TRBV3-1 and TRBJ2-5, with D perhaps matching TRBD1 or TRBD2 (6 bases each). The germline V gene has CDR1 LGHDT and CDR2 YNNKEL (reference sequence). V was cut by 6 bases and J by 4 bases, with 15 bases left in between. The CDR3 contains 14 residues. The CDR3 region is CASSKFGGGETQYF. The CDR3 bases are TGTGCCAGCAGTAAATTCGGAGGGGGAGAGACCCAGTACTTC.

This clonotype was recorded at least ten times. This chain uses TRBV5-1 with TRBJ1-4; weak D call: TRBD1 (5 bases). Germline assignment: CDR1 SGHRS and CDR2 YFSETQ. This CDR3 spans 13 amino acids. Trimming pared 4 bases from V and 7 bases from J, leaving 11 bases between. This chain's CDR3 is CASSKGSGEKLFF. The CDR3 DNA is TGCGCCAGCAGCAAGGGGTCCGGTGAAAAACTGTTTTTT.

This clonotype was seen only a few times. The V call is TRBV20-1, the J call TRBJ2-7; 7 bases align to TRBD1. Germline V gene data show CDR1 as DFQATT and CDR2 as SNEGSKA (reference sequence). CDR3 length: 12 amino acids. The V and J ends lost 0 bases and 7 bases, in that order; junction bases with no gene match: 3. CDR3: CSARDGTEEQYV. The CDR3 region has the DNA TGCAGTGCTAGAGACGGGACAGAAGAGCAGTACGTC.

This clonotype was counted ten times or more. This chain links TRBV20-1 with TRBJ1-1; weak D call: TRBD1 (6 bases). V was clipped by 3 bases and J by 1 base, with 15 bases between them. The germline V gene has CDR1 DFQATT and CDR2 SNEGSKA (reference sequence). The CDR3 runs 15 residues. The CDR3 DNA sequence: TGCAGTGCTAGTATGGGGGGCGCAGAGAACACTGAAGCTTTCTTT. Residues: CSASMGGAENTEAFF.

In its sample, this clonotype was seen a few times. The chain is built from TRBV28 and TRBJ1-2, with D possibly being TRBD1 (6 bases). The length of the CDR3 is 13 residues. V lost 6 bases to trimming and J lost 7 bases, with 15 bases between them. The germline CDR1 and CDR2 sequences are MDHEN and SYDVKM. This chain's CDR3 is CASSDTGSRGYTF. The CDR3 DNA sequence: TGTGCCAGCAGCGATACAGGGTCGCGTGGCTACACCTTC.

This clonotype was counted ten times or more. V and J are TRBV20-1 and TRBJ2-3; TRBD2 aligns across 7 bases. Germline V CDR1 and CDR2: DFQATT, SNEGSKA (reference sequence). The CDR3 runs 13 residues. Unmatched junction bases numbered 9, after V lost 7 bases and J lost 5 bases. The CDR3 DNA is TGCAGTGTGGGCGGGGGAGAGCGAGATACGCAGTATTTT. Its protein is CSVGGGERDTQYF.

The rearrangement uses TRBV10-3 and TRBJ2-3; 8 bases line up with TRBD2. The trim removed 5 bases at V and 5 bases at J, leaving 6 bases unmatched. Germline assignment: CDR1 ENHRY and CDR2 SYGVKD. The CDR3 covers 14 residues. This chain's CDR3 is CAISFSGAVDTQYF. The CDR3 coding sequence is TGTGCCATCAGTTTTAGCGGGGCCGTAGATACGCAGTATTTT.

This clonotype was counted a few times. The chain is built from TRBV3-1 and TRBJ1-1; 8 nucleotides align to TRBD1. Germline V gene data show CDR1 as LGHDT and CDR2 as YNNKEL (reference sequence). The V gene end was trimmed by 5 bases and the J gene end by 5 bases; junction bases not matched to a gene: 13. CDR3 length: 16 residues. The CDR3 region is CASSTSWTGRGTEAFF. Written as DNA, the CDR3 is TGTGCCAGCAGCACTTCCTGGACAGGGAGGGGGACTGAAGCTTTCTTT. Full variable domain (remainder filled in from reference TRBV3-1 and TRBJ1-1): DTAVSQTPKYLVTQMGNDKSIKCEQNLGHDTMYWYKQDSKKFLKIMFSYNNKELIINETVPNRFSPKSPDKAHLNLHINSLELGDSAVYFCASSTSWTGRGTEAFFGQGTRLTVV.

This clonotype was detected many times. The chain combines TRBV7-2 with TRBJ2-5, with D possibly matching TRBD1 (7 bases). V was pared by 5 bases and J by 5 bases, with 15 bases between. The germline V gene has CDR1 SGHTA and CDR2 FQGNSA. The CDR3 is made up of 14 amino acids. CDR3 nucleotide sequence: TGTGCCAGCAGCAAAGGGGGGACAGTCGAGACCCAGTACTTC. This codes for CASSKGGTVETQYF.

In this sample, this clonotype turned up many times. The chain couples TRBV6-2 or TRBV6-3 to TRBJ2-7, with 7 bases that match TRBD1. Trimming took 5 bases from V and 2 from J; bases not matched to a gene: 9. The V gene's germline CDR1 is MNHEY and CDR2 SVGEGT. This CDR3 contains 15 residues. The CDR3 bases are TGTGCCAGCAGTGATGACAGGGCCGACCCCTACGAGCAGTACGTC. It is translated as CASSDDRADPYEQYV.

The V call is TRBV7-9, the J call TRBJ1-5, with D uncertain. Germline V CDR1 and CDR2: SEHNR, FQNEAQ (reference sequence). The V gene lost 3 bases and the J gene lost 2 bases, with 17 bases spanning the gap. This CDR3 comprises 17 residues. CDR3 DNA: TGTGCCAGCAGCTTTGGTTCGGGCTCCGAGGGCAATCAGCCCCAGCATTTT. It encodes CASSFGSGSEGNQPQHF.

CDR3 protein: CASSLMDRNNGYTF. CDR3 sequence (DNA): TGTGCCAGCAGTCTGATGGACAGGAACAATGGCTACACCTTC. The chain is built from TRBV28 and TRBJ1-2; TRBD1 aligns across 7 bases. The germline CDR1 and CDR2 sequences are MDHEN and SYDVKM. This CDR3 is 14 amino acids long. The ends lost 5 bases at V and 6 bases at J; junction bases unmatched: 9.

This clonotype was detected ten times or more. V and J are TRBV11-2 and TRBJ1-4; D might be TRBD1 (6 bases). V was pared by 4 bases and J by 13 bases, with 22 bases between. The germline gives CDR1 SGHAT, CDR2 FQNNGV. This CDR3 region has 15 residues. CDR3 region: CASSSRGARVRRLFF. The CDR3 nucleotides are TGTGCCAGCAGCTCCAGGGGCGCGCGGGTCCGGAGACTGTTTTTT.

There are many counts of this clonotype. The gene calls are TRBV19 and TRBJ2-1; no reliable D call. The V gene lost 4 bases and the J gene lost 9 bases, with 16 bases spanning the gap. Germline V gives CDR1 LNHDA, CDR2 SQIVND (reference sequence). The CDR3 extends over 14 amino acids. The CDR3 DNA reads TGTGCCAGTAGTACCCGGGCCGGAGAGGTTGAGCAGTTCTTC. This translates into CASSTRAGEVEQFF.